This record looks at one TCR beta chain sequence and its context. This clone's antigen is unknown. No much larger clone exists at a distance of one base, and base qualities are not known. Whole blood was collected in K2EDTA tubes by collaborating institutions according to the institutions' own protocols. For TCRbeta analysis, collaborators shipped samples in one of three forms: frozen whole blood, isolated PBMCs, or DNA extracted from either of those sample types. Its CDR3 holds 16 amino acids, cysteine through phenylalanine. The read is trimmed to its CDR3 DNA, 48 bases read in frame from base 1. The junction shows trimming of 0 bases on V and 1 base on J, plus 10 bases between the germline ends. In the germline V gene (reference sequence), CDR1 corresponds to LNHDA and CDR2 to SQIVND. The data derive from a study of blood T cell repertoires in COVID-19 (dated by TCRdb to 2020 to 2021). Concerning the study at large: Collaborator samples came from the United States, Italy and Spain and covered acute and convalescent phases of COVID-19. The material from the prospective study consisted of cDNA or gDNA derived from T cells, B-cell-depleted T cells, or PBMCs. The repertoires were released in a freely available public database meant as a resource for research on the immune response to SARS-CoV-2. The sample metadata nearly always contained a de-identified subject ID, COVID-19 status, age in years and sex. The samples were drawn from the first 160 participants of the ongoing ImmuneRACE study and from over a thousand subjects provided by 6 global collaborators. The dataset comprised deeply sampled blood TCRbeta repertoires from subjects exposed to, actively infected with, or recovered from COVID-19. HLA class I and class II types, where available, came from metadata supplied by the sample provider rather than from assay-based typing. The full study reports these points: The quantity of clinical and demographic metadata differed by source and by participant and was supplied without curation.

TCRbeta CDR3 regions were amplified from genomic DNA by means of the immunoSEQ Assay, a bias-controlled multiplex PCR. Per the authors' processing: The number of nucleated cells in each sample was estimated by amplification of reference gene primers within the assay. Sequence reads were collapsed and filtered to measure the absolute abundance of every unique TCRbeta CDR3 rearrangement. For each sample, productive Simpson clonality was calculated as the square root of Simpson's diversity index over productive rearrangements. This is the immuneACCESS table as TCRdb keeps it, with only in-frame sequences that have V and J called. A part of the clones is gone; compared with another copy, unresolved V genes explain less than half, and the rest is unexplained. For V, J and clone size, that table is used; D and trimming come from the DNA. In all, the sample holds approximately 140,000 clones, and roughly 80% of those were seen once. About 9.3% of the sample is taken by the ten largest.

The TCR originated in a woman older than 75 in a cohort sampled during active or convalescent COVID-19. The sample taken for sequencing was peripheral blood. The sequence is built from TRBV19 and TRBJ2-1, and possibly TRBD1, on 6 matching bases. The DNA sequence is as follows: TGTGCCAGTAGTATAGATCAGGGGCGTTCCTACAATGAGCAGTTCTTC. Its amino acids are CASSIDQGRSYNEQFF.